A selection of T cell receptor beta chains follows, all from one sample in a study of cytomegalovirus exposure and HLA in healthy donors. The method was immunoSEQ multiplex PCR; TCRdb's version includes in-frame clones alone and lacks a portion of them. Of fewer than 200,000 clones in the sample, around 77% were seen once. The sample consisted of PBMCs. All receptors come from a man between 60 and 75 years old in good health and CMV-seronegative. CDR3s include the opening cysteine and the closing phenylalanine or tryptophan. Fields, in order: J gene, clone size, V gene, D gene, CDR3 protein, CDR3 DNA. The D gene is left open where the match is weak. Some rows have no size entry. The others give once, few or many, or a class for an expanded clone.

j_gene: TRBJ2-7
abundance: once
v_gene: TRBV10-2
d_gene: TRBD1
CDR3aa: CASEQGNSYEQYF
CDR3nt: TGCGCCAGCGAACAGGGGAACTCCTACGAGCAGTACTTC

j_gene: TRBJ1-6
abundance: NA
v_gene: TRBV6-1
d_gene: NA
CDR3aa: CASEQGRNNSPLHF
CDR3nt: TGTGCCAGCGAACAGGGAAGAAATAATTCACCCCTCCACTTT

j_gene: TRBJ2-1
abundance: NA
v_gene: TRBV19
d_gene: TRBD1
CDR3aa: CASSTGQGPNNEQFF
CDR3nt: TGTGCCAGTAGTACGGGACAGGGACCCAACAATGAGCAGTTCTTC

j_gene: TRBJ1-4
abundance: NA
v_gene: TRBV5-1
d_gene: NA
CDR3aa: CASREEGRDYEKLFF
CDR3nt: TGCGCCAGCAGGGAGGAGGGGAGAGATTATGAAAAACTGTTTTTT

j_gene: TRBJ2-5
abundance: NA
v_gene: TRBV18
d_gene: TRBD2
CDR3aa: CASSSPLGTIQETQYF
CDR3nt: TGTGCCAGCTCATCTCCGCTCGGGACTATCCAAGAGACCCAGTACTTC

j_gene: TRBJ2-3
abundance: NA
v_gene: TRBV4-2
d_gene: NA
CDR3aa: CASSQDWSGEYTQYF
CDR3nt: TGTGCCAGCAGCCAAGATTGGTCGGGGGAGTATACGCAGTATTTT

j_gene: TRBJ1-1
abundance: NA
v_gene: TRBV6-1
d_gene: NA
CDR3aa: CASIRTTNTEAFF
CDR3nt: TGTGCCAGCATCAGGACAACGAACACTGAAGCTTTCTTT

j_gene: TRBJ1-1
abundance: NA
v_gene: TRBV27
d_gene: NA
CDR3aa: CASSSPNGEWGVSEAFF
CDR3nt: TGTGCCAGCAGTTCCCCCAATGGAGAGTGGGGGGTCTCTGAAGCTTTCTTT

j_gene: TRBJ2-3
abundance: NA
v_gene: TRBV19
d_gene: NA
CDR3aa: CASSSRGTDTQYF
CDR3nt: TGTGCCAGTAGTTCCCGGGGCACAGATACGCAGTATTTT

j_gene: TRBJ2-7
abundance: NA
v_gene: TRBV6-5
d_gene: TRBD1
CDR3aa: CASSLNRGAYEQYF
CDR3nt: TGTGCCAGCAGTCTCAACAGGGGCGCCTACGAGCAGTACTTC

j_gene: TRBJ1-1
abundance: NA
v_gene: TRBV27
d_gene: TRBD1
CDR3aa: CASTLRTGGNTEAFF
CDR3nt: TGTGCCAGCACCCTCAGGACAGGGGGGAACACTGAAGCTTTCTTT

j_gene: TRBJ1-4
abundance: few
v_gene: TRBV6-5
d_gene: TRBD1
CDR3aa: CASSPGQGWEKLFF
CDR3nt: TGTGCCAGCAGCCCGGGACAGGGTTGGGAAAAACTGTTTTTT

j_gene: TRBJ2-1
abundance: NA
v_gene: TRBV11-2
d_gene: TRBD2
CDR3aa: CASRKGAGGAYNEQFF
CDR3nt: TGTGCCAGCAGGAAAGGGGCGGGAGGGGCCTACAATGAGCAGTTCTTC

j_gene: TRBJ2-7
abundance: NA
v_gene: TRBV28
d_gene: TRBD2
CDR3aa: CASSFIGRIPYEQYF
CDR3nt: TGTGCCAGCAGTTTTATCGGGAGGATACCCTACGAGCAGTACTTC

j_gene: TRBJ2-3
abundance: NA
v_gene: TRBV5-1
d_gene: TRBD2
CDR3aa: CASSLIGLAGGSFENTQYF
CDR3nt: TGCGCCAGCAGCCTAATTGGACTAGCGGGGGGTTCCTTCGAAAATACGCAGTATTTT

j_gene: TRBJ2-2
abundance: NA
v_gene: TRBV29-1
d_gene: TRBD2
CDR3aa: CSVEVTLTGTSVSGELFF
CDR3nt: TGCAGCGTTGAAGTAACTTTAACCGGGACTAGCGTTTCCGGGGAGCTGTTTTTT

j_gene: TRBJ2-7
abundance: once
v_gene: TRBV27
d_gene: NA
CDR3aa: CATGKSYEQYF
CDR3nt: TGTGCCACGGGAAAGTCCTACGAGCAGTACTTC

j_gene: TRBJ2-5
abundance: NA
v_gene: TRBV4-2
d_gene: NA
CDR3aa: CASSRPGTPETQYF
CDR3nt: TGTGCCAGCAGCCGTCCCGGGACTCCGGAGACCCAGTACTTC

j_gene: TRBJ2-2
abundance: once
v_gene: TRBV29-1
d_gene: TRBD1
CDR3aa: CSAWAGTGAGELFF
CDR3nt: TGCAGCGCCTGGGCTGGGACAGGAGCCGGGGAGCTGTTTTTT

j_gene: TRBJ1-1
abundance: once
v_gene: TRBV9
d_gene: TRBD1
CDR3aa: CASSPRTGDGTEAFF
CDR3nt: TGTGCCAGCAGCCCTCGGACAGGGGACGGGACTGAAGCTTTCTTT

j_gene: TRBJ2-6
abundance: NA
v_gene: TRBV9
d_gene: TRBD1
CDR3aa: CASSVSGTGVSGANVLTF
CDR3nt: TGTGCCAGCAGCGTTTCCGGGACAGGGGTCTCTGGGGCCAACGTCCTGACTTTC

j_gene: TRBJ2-3
abundance: NA
v_gene: TRBV9
d_gene: TRBD2
CDR3aa: CASSGAGGSTDTQYF
CDR3nt: TGTGCCAGCAGCGGAGCGGGAGGTAGCACAGATACGCAGTATTTT

j_gene: TRBJ2-2
abundance: NA
v_gene: TRBV6-4
d_gene: NA
CDR3aa: CASSDSAGARDTGELFF
CDR3nt: TGTGCCAGCAGTGACTCGGCGGGGGCGAGGGACACCGGGGAGCTGTTTTTT

j_gene: TRBJ2-2
abundance: few
v_gene: TRBV13
d_gene: TRBD2
CDR3aa: CASSSGLADNTGELFF
CDR3nt: TGTGCCAGCAGCTCTGGACTAGCTGATAACACCGGGGAGCTGTTTTTT